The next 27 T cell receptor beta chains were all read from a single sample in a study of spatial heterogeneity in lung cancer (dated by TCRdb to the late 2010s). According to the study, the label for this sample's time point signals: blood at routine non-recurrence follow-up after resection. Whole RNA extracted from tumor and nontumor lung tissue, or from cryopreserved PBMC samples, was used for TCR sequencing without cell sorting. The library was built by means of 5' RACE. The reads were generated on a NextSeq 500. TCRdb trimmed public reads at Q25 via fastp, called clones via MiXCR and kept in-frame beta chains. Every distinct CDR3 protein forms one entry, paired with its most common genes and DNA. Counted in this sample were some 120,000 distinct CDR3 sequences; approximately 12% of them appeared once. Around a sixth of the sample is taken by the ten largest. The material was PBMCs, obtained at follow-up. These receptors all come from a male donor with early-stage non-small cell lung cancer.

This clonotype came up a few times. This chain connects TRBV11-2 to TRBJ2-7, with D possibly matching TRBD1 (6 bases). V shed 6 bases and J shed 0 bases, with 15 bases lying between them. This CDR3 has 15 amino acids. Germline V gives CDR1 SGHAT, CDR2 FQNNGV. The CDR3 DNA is TGTGCCAGCAGGATTTCGACAGGCTTCTCCTACGAGCAGTACTTC. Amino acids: CASRISTGFSYEQYF.

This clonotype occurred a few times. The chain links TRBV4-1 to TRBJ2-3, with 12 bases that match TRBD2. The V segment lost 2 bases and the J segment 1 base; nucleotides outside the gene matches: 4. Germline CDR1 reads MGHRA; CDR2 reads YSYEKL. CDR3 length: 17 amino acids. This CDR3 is CASSQPLAGGRTDTQYF. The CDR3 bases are TGCGCCAGCAGCCAACCCCTAGCGGGGGGGCGCACAGATACGCAGTATTTT.

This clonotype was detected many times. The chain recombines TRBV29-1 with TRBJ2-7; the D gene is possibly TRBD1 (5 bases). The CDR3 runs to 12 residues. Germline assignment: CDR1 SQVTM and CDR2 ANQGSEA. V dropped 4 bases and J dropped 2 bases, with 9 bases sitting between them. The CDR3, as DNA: TGCAGCGTTGCTAGGGGAACCTACGAGCAGTACTTC. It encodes CSVARGTYEQYF.

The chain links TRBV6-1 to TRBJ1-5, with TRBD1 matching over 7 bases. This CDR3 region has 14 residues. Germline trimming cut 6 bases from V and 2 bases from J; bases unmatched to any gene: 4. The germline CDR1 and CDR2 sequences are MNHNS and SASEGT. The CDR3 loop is CASRQGIGNQPQHF. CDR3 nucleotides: TGTGCCAGCAGACAGGGGATAGGCAATCAGCCCCAGCATTTT.

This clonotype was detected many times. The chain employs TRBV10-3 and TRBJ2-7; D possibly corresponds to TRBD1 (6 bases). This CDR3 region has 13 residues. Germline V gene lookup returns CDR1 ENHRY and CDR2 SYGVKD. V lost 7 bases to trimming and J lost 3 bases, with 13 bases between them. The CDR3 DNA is TGTGCCATCACCGCCGGGACACACTACGAGCAGTACTTC. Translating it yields CAITAGTHYEQYF.

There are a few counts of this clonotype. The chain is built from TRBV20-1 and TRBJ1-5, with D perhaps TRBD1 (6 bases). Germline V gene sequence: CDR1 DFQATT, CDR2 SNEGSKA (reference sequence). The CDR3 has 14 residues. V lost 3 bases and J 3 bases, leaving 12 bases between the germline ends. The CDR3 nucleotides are TGCAGTGCTAGTCCTGGGACAACCAATCAGCCCCAGCATTTT. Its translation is CSASPGTTNQPQHF.

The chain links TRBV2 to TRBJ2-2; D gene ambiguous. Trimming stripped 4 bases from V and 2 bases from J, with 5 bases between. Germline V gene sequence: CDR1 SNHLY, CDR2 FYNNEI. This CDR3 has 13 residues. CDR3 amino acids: CASSAPNTGELFF. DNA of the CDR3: TGTGCCAGCAGTGCCCCAAACACCGGGGAGCTGTTTTTT.

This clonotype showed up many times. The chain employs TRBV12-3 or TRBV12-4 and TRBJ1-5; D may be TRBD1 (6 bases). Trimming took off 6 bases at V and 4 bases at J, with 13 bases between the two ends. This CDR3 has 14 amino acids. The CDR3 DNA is TGTGCCAGCAGAGATACAGGGACAAATCAGCCCCAGCATTTT. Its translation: CASRDTGTNQPQHF.

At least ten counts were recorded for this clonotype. The CDR3 loop reads CSAREGRPGEAFF. The CDR3 DNA reads as TGCAGTGCTAGAGAGGGGCGCCCCGGGGAAGCTTTCTTT. The rearrangement joins TRBV20-1 to TRBJ1-1, with D possibly being TRBD1 (5 bases). The CDR3 runs 13 residues. Trimming left V 0 bases short and J 8 bases short, with 13 bases between. Germline V lookup: CDR1 DFQATT, CDR2 SNEGSKA (reference sequence).

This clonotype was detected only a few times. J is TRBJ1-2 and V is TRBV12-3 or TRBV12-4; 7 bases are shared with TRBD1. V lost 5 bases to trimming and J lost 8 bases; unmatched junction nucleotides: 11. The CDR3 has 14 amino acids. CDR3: CASSTGTAASGYTF. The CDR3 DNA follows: TGTGCCAGCAGTACCGGGACAGCCGCATCGGGCTACACCTTC.

For the CDR3, the DNA is TGCGCCAGCAGCCCAGGTGGGACAGGGTTAACCGAGACCCAGTACTTC. This sequence encodes CASSPGGTGLTETQYF. The V call is TRBV5-1, the J call TRBJ2-5, with TRBD1 identical over 9 bases. The CDR3 has 16 amino acids. The ends lost 4 bases at V and 5 bases at J; junction bases unmatched: 12. CDR1 is SGHRS, CDR2 YFSETQ, per germline. The full variable domain, with the rest looked up from reference TRBV5-1 and TRBJ2-5, is KAGVTQTPRYLIKTRGQQVTLSCSPISGHRSVSWYQQTPGQGLQFLFEYFSETQRNKGNFPGRFSGRQFSNSRSEMNVSTLELGDSALYLCASSPGGTGLTETQYFGPGTRLLVL.

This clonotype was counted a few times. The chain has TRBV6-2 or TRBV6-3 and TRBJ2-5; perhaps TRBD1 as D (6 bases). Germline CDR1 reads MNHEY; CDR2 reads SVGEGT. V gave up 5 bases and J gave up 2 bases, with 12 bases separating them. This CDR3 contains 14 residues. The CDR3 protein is CASSRPGQQETQYF. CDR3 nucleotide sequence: TGTGCCAGCAGTCGACCGGGACAACAAGAGACCCAGTACTTC.

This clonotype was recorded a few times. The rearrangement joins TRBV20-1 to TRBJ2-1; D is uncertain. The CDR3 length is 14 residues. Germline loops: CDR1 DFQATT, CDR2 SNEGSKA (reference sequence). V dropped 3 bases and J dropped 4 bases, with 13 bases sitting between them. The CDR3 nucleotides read TGCAGTGCTAGTCCGGATTACTCGTACAATGAGCAGTTCTTC. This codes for CSASPDYSYNEQFF.

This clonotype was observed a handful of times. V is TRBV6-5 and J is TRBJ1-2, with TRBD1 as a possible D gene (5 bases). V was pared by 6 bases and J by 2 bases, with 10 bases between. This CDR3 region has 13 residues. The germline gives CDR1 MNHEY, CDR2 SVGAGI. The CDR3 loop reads CASSSGLNYGYTF. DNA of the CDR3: TGTGCCAGCAGCTCAGGGCTCAACTATGGCTACACCTTC.

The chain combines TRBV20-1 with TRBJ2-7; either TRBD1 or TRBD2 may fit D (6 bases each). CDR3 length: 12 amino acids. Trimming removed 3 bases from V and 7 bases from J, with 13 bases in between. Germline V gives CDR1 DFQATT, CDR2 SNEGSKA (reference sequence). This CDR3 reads CSARLGGPEQYF. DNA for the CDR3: TGCAGTGCTAGGTTGGGGGGCCCGGAGCAGTACTTC.

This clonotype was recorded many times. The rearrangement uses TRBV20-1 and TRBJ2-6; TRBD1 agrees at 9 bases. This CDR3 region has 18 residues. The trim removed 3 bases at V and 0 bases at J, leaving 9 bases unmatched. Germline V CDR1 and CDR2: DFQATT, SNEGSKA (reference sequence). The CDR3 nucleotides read TGCAGTGCTAGTGTCGGACAGGGGTCCGACTCTGGGGCCAACGTCCTGACTTTC. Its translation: CSASVGQGSDSGANVLTF.

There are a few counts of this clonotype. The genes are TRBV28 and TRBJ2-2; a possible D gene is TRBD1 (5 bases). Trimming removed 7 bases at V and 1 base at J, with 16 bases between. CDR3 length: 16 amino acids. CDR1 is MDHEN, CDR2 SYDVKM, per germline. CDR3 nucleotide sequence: TGTGCCAGCACCATCACTCGGACACTGAACACCGGGGAGCTGTTTTTT. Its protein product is CASTITRTLNTGELFF.

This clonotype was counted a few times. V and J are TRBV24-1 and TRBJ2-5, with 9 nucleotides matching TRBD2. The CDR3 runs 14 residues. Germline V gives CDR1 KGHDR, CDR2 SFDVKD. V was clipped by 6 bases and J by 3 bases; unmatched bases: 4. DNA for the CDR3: TGTGCCACCAGTCATCCTAGCGGGGAAGAGACCCAGTACTTC. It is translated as CATSHPSGEETQYF.

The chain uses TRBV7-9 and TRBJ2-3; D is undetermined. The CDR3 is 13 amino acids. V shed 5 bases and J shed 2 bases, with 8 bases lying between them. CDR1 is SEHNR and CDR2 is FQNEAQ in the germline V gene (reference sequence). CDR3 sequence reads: CASSRGYTDTQYF. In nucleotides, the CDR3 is TGTGCCAGCAGCCGTGGATACACAGATACGCAGTATTTT.

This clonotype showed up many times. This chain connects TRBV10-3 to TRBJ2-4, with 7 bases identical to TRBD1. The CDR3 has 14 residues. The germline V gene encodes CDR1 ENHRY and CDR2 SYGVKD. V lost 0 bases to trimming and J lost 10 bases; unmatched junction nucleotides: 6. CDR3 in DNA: TGTGCCATCAGTGAGTCTAAGGGCAGGGGGATTCAGTACTTC. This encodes CAISESKGRGIQYF.

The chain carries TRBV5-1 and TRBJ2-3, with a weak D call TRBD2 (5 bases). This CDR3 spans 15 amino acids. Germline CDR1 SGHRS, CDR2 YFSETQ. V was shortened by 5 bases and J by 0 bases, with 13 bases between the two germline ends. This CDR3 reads CASSNREYSTDTQYF. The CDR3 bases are TGCGCCAGCAGTAACCGGGAATATAGCACAGATACGCAGTATTTT.

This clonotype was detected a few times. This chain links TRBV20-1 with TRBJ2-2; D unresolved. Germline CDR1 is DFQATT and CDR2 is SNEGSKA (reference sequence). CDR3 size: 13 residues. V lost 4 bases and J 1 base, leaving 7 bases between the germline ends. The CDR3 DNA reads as TGCAGTGCTAAGAGAGAGAACACCGGGGAGCTGTTTTTT. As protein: CSAKRENTGELFF.

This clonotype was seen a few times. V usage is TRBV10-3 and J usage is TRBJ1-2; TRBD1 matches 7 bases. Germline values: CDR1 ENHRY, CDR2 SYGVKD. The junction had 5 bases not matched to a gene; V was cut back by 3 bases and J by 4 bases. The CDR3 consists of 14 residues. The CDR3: CAISEEGAGYGYTF. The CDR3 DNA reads TGTGCCATCAGTGAAGAGGGGGCAGGCTATGGCTACACCTTC.

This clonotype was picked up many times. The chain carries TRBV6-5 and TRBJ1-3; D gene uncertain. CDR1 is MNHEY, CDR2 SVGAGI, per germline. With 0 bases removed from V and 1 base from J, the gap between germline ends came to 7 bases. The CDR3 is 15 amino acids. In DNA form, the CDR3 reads TGTGCCAGCAGTTACTCGACTCATTCTGGAAACACCATATATTTT. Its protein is CASSYSTHSGNTIYF.

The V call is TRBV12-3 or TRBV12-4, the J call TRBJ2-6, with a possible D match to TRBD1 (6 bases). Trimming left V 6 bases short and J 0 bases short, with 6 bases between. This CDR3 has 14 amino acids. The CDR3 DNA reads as TGTGCCAGCAGGACAGGCTCTGGGGCCAACGTCCTGACTTTC. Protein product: CASRTGSGANVLTF.

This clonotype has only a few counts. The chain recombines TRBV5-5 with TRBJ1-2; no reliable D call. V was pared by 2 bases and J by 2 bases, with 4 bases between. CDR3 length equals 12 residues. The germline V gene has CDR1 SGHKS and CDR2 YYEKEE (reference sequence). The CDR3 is CASSFSNYGYTF. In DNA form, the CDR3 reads TGTGCCAGCAGCTTTTCAAACTATGGCTACACCTTC. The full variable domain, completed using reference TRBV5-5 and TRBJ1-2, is DAGVTQSPTHLIKTRGQQVTLRCSPISGHKSVSWYQQVLGQGPQFIFQYYEKEERGRGNFPDRFSARQFPNYSSELNVNALLLGDSALYLCASSFSNYGYTFGSGTRLTVV.

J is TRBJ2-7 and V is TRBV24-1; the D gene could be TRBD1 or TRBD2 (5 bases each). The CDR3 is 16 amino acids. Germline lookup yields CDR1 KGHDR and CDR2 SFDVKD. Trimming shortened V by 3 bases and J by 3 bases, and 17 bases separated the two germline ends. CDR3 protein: CATSDPSRENYYEQYF. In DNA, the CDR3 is TGTGCCACCAGTGATCCCTCCAGGGAGAACTACTACGAGCAGTACTTC.